Listed below are T cell receptor beta chains from one sample, sequenced in a study of cytomegalovirus exposure and HLA in healthy donors. Profiling relied on immunoSEQ multiplex PCR, and the TCRdb table lists in-frame clones only, not all of them. The sample yields around 150,000 clones, approximately 80% seen once. Sequencing was carried out using PBMCs. The origin of the receptors is a male donor in good health and CMV-seropositive. Both conserved end residues are part of each CDR3. D genes are given only for firm matches. Some rows have no size entry. The others give once, few or many, or a class for an expanded clone.

>few|TRBJ1-1|TRBD1|TRBV4-3
TGCGCCAGCAGCCAAGAGGTCGGGGACAGGAACACTGAAGCTTTCTTT
CASSQEVGDRNTEAFF
>.|TRBJ2-7|TRBD2|TRBV2
TGTGCCAGCAGTGAAGCGCTAGGGAGGGACGAGCAGTACTTC
CASSEALGRDEQYF
>few|TRBJ2-2|.|TRBV15
TGTGCCACCAGGAAAAGCAGGGTGGCGGACACCGGGGAGCTGTTTTTT
CATRKSRVADTGELFF
>.|TRBJ2-7|TRBD1|TRBV18
TGTGCCAGCTCCCTTAGGACAGGGAACTACGAGCAGTACTTC
CASSLRTGNYEQYF
>.|TRBJ2-1|TRBD2|TRBV27
TGTGCCAGCAGTTCTTGGACTAGCGGGAGGGCCGACGGCTACAATGAGCAGTTCTTC
CASSSWTSGRADGYNEQFF
>.|TRBJ1-2|TRBD1|TRBV27
TGTGCCAGCAGTTTACGGGACAGGGATAACTATGGCTACACCTTC
CASSLRDRDNYGYTF
>few|TRBJ2-2|TRBD1|TRBV2
TGTGCCATGACTGGGACAGGGGTATTACGTGGAACCGGGGAGCTGTTTTTT
CAMTGTGVLRGTGELFF
>.|TRBJ2-7|.|TRBV7-2
TGTGCCAGCAGCAAACCAGGGATTCCCTACGAGCAGTACTTC
CASSKPGIPYEQYF
>.|TRBJ2-7|.|TRBV14
TGTGCCAGCAGCCAAGTGATTAGTCGAGGCGAGCAGTACTTC
CASSQVISRGEQYF
>.|TRBJ2-7|TRBD1|TRBV5-6
TGTGCCAGCTGCCGGGACAGGGGACGCGAGCAGTACTTC
CASCRDRGREQYF
>.|TRBJ1-3|.|TRBV7-6
TGTGCCAGCAGCTTAGCACAGGGCTCTGGAAACACCATATATTTT
CASSLAQGSGNTIYF
>.|TRBJ2-7|.|TRBV18
TGTGCCAGCTCAAAACCGACTGGCTCCTATATCGAGCAGTACTTC
CASSKPTGSYIEQYF
>few|TRBJ2-7|.|TRBV6-1
TGTGCCAGCAGACATGAGAGAGGGACCTACGAGCAGTACTTC
CASRHERGTYEQYF
>.|TRBJ1-1|TRBD1|TRBV7-6
TGTGCCAGCAGCTCCGAGACAGGGTCTGGGACTGAAGCTTTCTTT
CASSSETGSGTEAFF
>.|TRBJ1-1|.|TRBV4-2
TGTGCCAGCAGCCAAGACCCAGACAGGTCGAACACTGAAGCTTTCTTT
CASSQDPDRSNTEAFF
>.|TRBJ1-2|TRBD1|TRBV7-2
TGTGCCAGCAGCCAGGGACAGGGGCCAGCAGTCCTTGGCTACACCTTC
CASSQGQGPAVLGYTF
>.|TRBJ2-1|.|TRBV11-3
TGTGCCAGCAGCTTAGTGGGCAGCAACAATGAGCAGTTCTTC
CASSLVGSNNEQFF
>.|TRBJ2-7|TRBD2|TRBV7-7
TGTGCTAGCAGCTTAGCTAGCGGGGGAGCCTACGAGCAGTACTTC
CASSLASGGAYEQYF
>few|TRBJ1-6|TRBD1|TRBV30
TGTGCCTGCGGACAGGATAATTCACCCCTCCACTTT
CACGQDNSPLHF
>.|TRBJ2-3|.|TRBV7-9
TGTGCCAGCAGTTTCTCTTTTCGAGATACGCAGTATTTT
CASSFSFRDTQYF
>few|TRBJ2-7|TRBD1|TRBV15
TGTGCCACCAGCACGGGACAGGGCTACGAGCAGTACTTC
CATSTGQGYEQYF
>.|TRBJ1-3|.|TRBV29-1
TGCAGCGTTCTGGACAGTCAGTCTGGAAACACCATATATTTT
CSVLDSQSGNTIYF
>.|TRBJ2-5|TRBD2|TRBV28
TGTGCCAGCAGTTTCTATAGCGGGAGAATTATAGTATGGGCAGAGACCCAGTACTTC
CASSFYSGRIIVWAETQYF
>.|TRBJ2-1|TRBD2|TRBV7-9
TGTTCCAGCAGCGTCAAGCGGGGACTAGCGGGAGTCCACAATGAGCAGTTCTTC
CSSSVKRGLAGVHNEQFF
>.|TRBJ2-3|TRBD2|TRBV18
TGTGCCAGCACGCAGGGAGGGGATACGCAGTATTTT
CASTQGGDTQYF
>.|TRBJ1-2|.|TRBV18
TGTGCCAGCTCACCAGGGGGCGTCGTTGATGGCTACACCTTC
CASSPGGVVDGYTF
>.|TRBJ1-1|.|TRBV7-2
TGTGCCAGCAGCTTAGCGCTAGGGTTGCAGGGTTGGACTGAAGCTTTCTTT
CASSLALGLQGWTEAFF
>.|TRBJ1-2|.|TRBV12-5
TGTGCTAGTGGTTTGGAGAGAGGGCGACGCTATGGCTACACCTTC
CASGLERGRRYGYTF
>few|TRBJ1-2|.|TRBV11-3
TGTGCCAGCAGCTTAGACCGGGGAGGATATGGCTACACCTTC
CASSLDRGGYGYTF
>.|TRBJ1-5|.|TRBV7-9
TGTGCCAGCAGCCCAACAGGGCAGCCCCAGCATTTT
CASSPTGQPQHF
>once|TRBJ1-2|.|TRBV9
TGTGCCAGCAGCGTAGTTCAGAACTATGGCTACACCTTC
CASSVVQNYGYTF
>.|TRBJ2-1|.|TRBV7-6
TGTGCCAGCAGCTTACCTCCTCGGGACTATGAGCAGTTCTTC
CASSLPPRDYEQFF
>few|TRBJ2-3|.|TRBV5-6
TGTGCCAGCAGCTTGGTGGGACTTGGTTCAGATACGCAGTATTTT
CASSLVGLGSDTQYF
>.|TRBJ1-2|TRBD1|TRBV14
TGTGCCAGCAGCCAAGGGAGACAGGGTGAGCTTTATGGCTACACCTTC
CASSQGRQGELYGYTF
>few|TRBJ2-3|.|TRBV4-1
TGCGCCAGCAGCCAAGAACCAGGGGGGAGCACAGATACGCAGTATTTT
CASSQEPGGSTDTQYF
>.|TRBJ1-1|.|TRBV27
TGTGCCAGCAGTGATACTCCCTCCCCGAATGCCGAAGCTTTCTTT
CASSDTPSPNAEAFF
>.|TRBJ2-2|.|TRBV27
TGTGCCAGCCTCCCATTCGCGTCGAACACCGGGGAGCTGTTTTTT
CASLPFASNTGELFF
>.|TRBJ2-1|.|TRBV7-6
TGTGCCAGCAGCTCCCCGGGACAATACGATGGTGAGCAGTTCTTC
CASSSPGQYDGEQFF
>.|TRBJ2-3|.|TRBV29-1
TGCAGCGTTGTCGGTCACTTCGGGGGAGATACGCAGTATTTT
CSVVGHFGGDTQYF
>.|TRBJ1-2|TRBD1|TRBV28
TGTGCCAGCAGTTTCCAGGCGGGACAGGATTACGGCTACACCTTC
CASSFQAGQDYGYTF
>.|TRBJ1-4|.|TRBV11-2
TGTGCCAGCAGCTTTTTGCGGGGGCGTTCTAATGAAAAACTGTTTTTT
CASSFLRGRSNEKLFF
>.|TRBJ2-1|TRBD1|TRBV11-3
TGTGCCAGCAGCCAGGACAGGTACAATGAGCAGTTCTTC
CASSQDRYNEQFF
>.|TRBJ2-1|TRBD2|TRBV5-5
TGTGCCAGCAGCTTAAAATGGGGGATAGCGGGATCGCCCAATGAGCAGTTCTTC
CASSLKWGIAGSPNEQFF
>.|TRBJ2-7|TRBD2|TRBV11-2
TGTGCCAGCAGCTTAGATCGGAGTAGCGGGAGCGGTGGGTACGAGCAGTACTTC
CASSLDRSSGSGGYEQYF
>.|TRBJ1-1|.|TRBV7-6
TGTGCCAGCACCAAGGGGGGGGTTGGGGTAATGAACACTGAAGCTTTCTTT
CASTKGGVGVMNTEAFF
>few|TRBJ1-2|.|TRBV6-1
TGTGCCGCGGACAGTATGTCGCACTATGGCTACACCTTC
CAADSMSHYGYTF
>.|TRBJ2-3|TRBD2|TRBV18
TGTGCCAGCTCACCGACGGGACTAGCGGGAGGGTCAGATACGCAGTATTTT
CASSPTGLAGGSDTQYF
>.|TRBJ2-1|TRBD2|TRBV19
TGTGCCAGTAGCACGCGGGGACTAGCGGGAGGGCCCGGTACCAATGAGCAGTTCTTC
CASSTRGLAGGPGTNEQFF
>.|TRBJ2-2|.|TRBV15
TGTGCCACCAGCAGAGAACAGGGTGACACCGGGGAGCTGTTTTTT
CATSREQGDTGELFF
>few|TRBJ2-3|.|TRBV7-3
TGTGCCAGCAGCCCCAGACAGAGCACAGATACGCAGTATTTT
CASSPRQSTDTQYF
>few|TRBJ2-5|.|TRBV19
TGTGCCAGTAGGCAGGCGGGGGAGACCCAGTACTTC
CASRQAGETQYF
>.|TRBJ2-7|.|TRBV10-3
TGTGCCATCAGTGACCTGGGAGCCGAGCAGTACTTC
CAISDLGAEQYF
>.|TRBJ2-7|.|TRBV12-1
TGTGCCAGCAGCTCGACAGGGGCCGAGCAGTACTTC
CASSSTGAEQYF
>.|TRBJ1-6|.|TRBV4-1
TGCGCCAGCAGCCAAGGCCCCAGGGGAAGCTCCTATAATTCACCCCTCCACTTT
CASSQGPRGSSYNSPLHF
>.|TRBJ2-7|TRBD1|TRBV5-6
TGTGCCAGCAGCTTGGCCTCGACAGGGTTCGGCGAGCAGTACTTC
CASSLASTGFGEQYF
>.|TRBJ1-5|.|TRBV1
TGCACCAGCAGCCAAGTGGGACAGGGGGGGGGAAGCAATCAGCCCCAGCATTTT
CTSSQVGQGGGSNQPQHF
>.|TRBJ2-2|TRBD1|TRBV19
TGTGCCAGTCGGGACAGGGTGAACACCGGGGAGCTGTTTTTT
CASRDRVNTGELFF
>.|TRBJ1-1|.|TRBV10-3
TGTGCCATCATACAGCACAAGGTTAGGGGAACGCTGCCTTACACTGAAGCTTTCTTT
CAIIQHKVRGTLPYTEAFF
>few|TRBJ1-5|TRBD1|TRBV30
TGTGCCTGGAGTGAAGGGGGCCAGCCCCAGCATTTT
CAWSEGGQPQHF
>.|TRBJ1-1|TRBD1|TRBV10-3
TGTGCCATCAGTGGACAGGGTAACACTGAAGCTTTCTTT
CAISGQGNTEAFF